This T cell receptor (beta chain) was sequenced for a study of cytomegalovirus exposure and HLA in healthy donors. Findings and limits, study-wide: The majority of CMV-associated TCR beta chains were reported as apparently HLA-restricted in a later analysis. In a later analysis, TCR beta V- and J-gene trimming showed a link to a missense DCLRE1C variant. Whilst most TCR sequences proved rare, a subset of public TCRs occurred across many donors.

PCR was performed using 60 Vbeta and 13 Jbeta primers. Profiling relied on immunoSEQ multiplex PCR, and the TCRdb table lists in-frame clones only, not all of them. Counted here are around 190,000 clones, around 76% occurring once; the ten biggest clones make up approximately 2%. The V segment lost 6 bases and the J segment 8 bases; nucleotides outside the gene matches: 5. CDR1 LNHDA and CDR2 SQIVND come from the germline V gene (reference sequence). This CDR3 has 13 amino acids. As regards this clone: The antigen is not known.

Sequencing was performed on PBMCs. The chain carries TRBV19 and TRBJ2-4, with 9 bases aligning to TRBD2. The clonotype was recovered from a man aged 30-40 years in good health and CMV-seronegative. In nucleotides, the CDR3 is TGTGCCAGTAGCCTAGCGGGAAGAGACATTCAGTACTTC. It translates to CASSLAGRDIQYF.